Listed here are 15 T cell receptor beta chains from one sample, sequenced in a study of blood T cell repertoires in COVID-19. Profiled with immunoSEQ multiplex PCR; TCRdb holds only in-frame clones, not every one. In the table there are approximately 290,000 clones, 90% of which are singletons. Specimen: PBMCs or T cells enriched from blood (not recorded which). The origin of the receptors is a woman in her late teens or twenties with acute COVID-19.

This sequence joins TRBV6-2 or TRBV6-3 and TRBJ2-4, with D unresolved. Germline assignment: CDR1 MNHEY and CDR2 SVGEGT. The CDR3 spans 16 residues. Trimming cost V 1 base and J 0 bases, with 10 bases left between them. CDR3 DNA sequence: TGTGCCAGCAGTTACTTCGTAAGCGTAGCCAAAAACATTCAGTACTTC. This sequence encodes CASSYFVSVAKNIQYF.

J is TRBJ1-1 and V is TRBV6-6, with a weak D call TRBD1 (5 bases). V lost 6 bases, J lost 5 bases, and 16 bases lay in between. Germline CDR1 and CDR2: MNHNY and SVGAGI (reference sequence). The CDR3 sequence is 14 residues long. The CDR3 nucleotides read TGTGCCAGCAGCTTAATAGCTAAGGGGACTGAAGCTTTCTTT. This encodes CASSLIAKGTEAFF.

The CDR3 sequence is CASSPSLDPSNEQFF. CDR3 in DNA: TGTGCCAGCAGCCCGTCACTAGACCCCTCCAATGAGCAGTTCTTC. The chain couples TRBV6-5 to TRBJ2-1; the D gene is possibly TRBD2 (5 bases). Germline V gene lookup returns CDR1 MNHEY and CDR2 SVGAGI. The CDR3 contains 15 residues. The ends were cut back, 6 bases at V and 6 bases at J, with 18 bases in the middle.

The V call is TRBV6-5, the J call TRBJ2-7; TRBD1 matches at 9 bases. The CDR3 runs 13 residues. The germline V gene encodes CDR1 MNHEY and CDR2 SVGAGI. V was clipped by 8 bases and J by 3 bases; unmatched bases: 5. The CDR3 reads CASRGTGIYEQYF. The DNA for the CDR3 is TGTGCCAGCCGCGGGACAGGGATCTACGAGCAGTACTTC.

The chain couples TRBV10-3 to TRBJ1-4, with D possibly TRBD1 on 6 matching bases. The CDR3 is 10 amino acids. Per the germline V gene, CDR1 is ENHRY and CDR2 is SYGVKD. V lost 8 bases and J lost 8, with 6 bases in between. The CDR3 DNA follows: TGTGCCATCGGACAGGAAAAACTGTTTTTT. Translating it yields CAIGQEKLFF.

The V call is TRBV3-1 (or the pseudogene TRBV3-2), the J call TRBJ2-5; possible D gene TRBD1, 5 bases. Trimming left V 8 bases short and J 4 bases short, with 14 bases between. The CDR3 is 13 amino acids. Germline loops: CDR1 LGHDT, CDR2 YNNKEL (reference sequence). The CDR3 region is CASGLRGLETQYF. CDR3 nucleotide sequence: TGTGCCAGCGGGCTAAGGGGCTTAGAGACCCAGTACTTC.

The J gene is TRBJ2-1, the V gene TRBV5-4; a weak D match, TRBD2 (7 bases). CDR1 and CDR2 (germline): SGHNT, YYREEE (reference sequence). This CDR3 region has 14 residues. Trimming took 2 bases from V and 7 from J, leaving 13 bases between them. The CDR3 reads CASSFVGGQNEQFF. The CDR3 coding sequence is TGTGCCAGCAGCTTCGTCGGGGGGCAAAATGAGCAGTTCTTC. Supplemented by reference TRBV5-4 and TRBJ2-1, the full variable domain reads ETGVTQSPTHLIKTRGQQVTLRCSSQSGHNTVSWYQQALGQGPQFIFQYYREEENGRGNFPPRFSGLQFPNYSSELNVNALELDDSALYLCASSFVGGQNEQFFGPGTRLTVL.

The J gene is TRBJ1-2, the V gene TRBV5-1; TRBD1 is a possible D gene (6 bases). Trimming left V 7 bases short and J 6 bases short, with 34 bases between. The germline V gene has CDR1 SGHRS and CDR2 YFSETQ. The CDR3 is made up of 19 amino acids. CDR3 residues: CASDPHHEGLIQGGNGYTF. The CDR3 region has the DNA TGCGCCAGCGACCCCCACCACGAAGGCTTGATACAAGGGGGTAATGGCTACACCTTC.

In its sample, this clone was seen once. The rearrangement links TRBV6-5 to TRBJ2-2; D may be TRBD2 (5 bases). The CDR3 spans 14 residues. Germline V gene sequence: CDR1 MNHEY, CDR2 SVGAGI. V was shortened by 5 bases and J by 3 bases, with 10 bases between the two germline ends. The CDR3 loop is CASSTRHDTGELFF. CDR3 in DNA: TGTGCCAGCAGTACTAGACACGACACCGGGGAGCTGTTTTTT.

This clone was counted a single time. A read error is possible here, since a much larger clone lies one base away. This chain connects TRBV27 to TRBJ1-1, with D unresolved. This CDR3 spans 11 amino acids. Trimming removed 7 bases at V and 4 bases at J, with 7 bases between. Per the germline V gene, CDR1 is MNHEY and CDR2 is SMNVEV (reference sequence). Here the CDR3 DNA reads TGTGCCAGCATCCGGGGCACTGAAGCTTTCTTT. Translated: CASIRGTEAFF.

This chain links TRBV4-2 with TRBJ1-1, with D perhaps TRBD1 (6 bases). The germline V and J ends were trimmed by 1 base and 11 bases, with 17 bases remaining between them. CDR3 length equals 14 residues. Germline V gives CDR1 LGHNA, CDR2 YNFKEQ. The CDR3 spells CASSQVEQGIGAFF. CDR3 nucleotides: TGTGCCAGCAGCCAAGTCGAACAGGGAATAGGGGCTTTCTTT.

This chain joins TRBV18 and TRBJ1-5; 9 bases fit TRBD1. CDR3 length: 15 amino acids. Unmatched junction bases numbered 7, after V lost 4 bases and J lost 6 bases. Germline assignment: CDR1 KGHSH and CDR2 LQKENI. The DNA of the CDR3 is TGTGCCAGCTCACAGGGGACAGGGAGTCGTCAGCCCCAGCATTTT. This translates into CASSQGTGSRQPQHF.

The J gene is TRBJ2-3, the V gene TRBV7-2; 12 nucleotides line up with TRBD2. The CDR3 is made up of 16 amino acids. Germline CDR1 SGHTA, CDR2 FQGNSA. V shed 5 bases and J 6 bases; nucleotides not matched to a gene: 9. The CDR3 DNA is TGTGCCAGCAGCCCTCGACTAGCGGGAGCTTTGGATACGCAGTATTTT. Amino acid sequence: CASSPRLAGALDTQYF. The full variable domain, its missing parts supplied by reference TRBV7-2 and TRBJ2-3, is GAGVSQSPSNKVTEKGKDVELRCDPISGHTALYWYRQSLGQGLEFLIYFQGNSAPDKSGLPSDRFSAERTGGSVSTLTIQRTQQEDSAVYLCASSPRLAGALDTQYFGPGTRLTVL.

J is TRBJ1-3 and V is TRBV5-4, with 9 positions matching TRBD1. V was clipped by 4 bases and J by 11 bases; unmatched bases: 16. The CDR3 runs to 16 residues. Looked up from germline, CDR1 is SGHNT and CDR2 is YYREEE (reference sequence). CDR3 region: CASSPDPGQGKSAIYF. The CDR3, as DNA: TGTGCCAGCAGCCCCGACCCGGGACAGGGTAAATCAGCCATATATTTT.

This clone was observed once. The V gene is TRBV28, the J gene TRBJ1-2, with 8 bases identical to TRBD1. The CDR3 totals 15 residues. Germline CDR1 MDHEN, CDR2 SYDVKM. J gave up 8 bases and V 5 bases, and 13 bases lay outside the gene matches. Here the CDR3 DNA reads TGTGCCAGCAGTAAGGACAGGGCCCCGCGTAGGGGCTACACCTTC. Translated, it gives CASSKDRAPRRGYTF.